A selection of T cell receptor beta chains follows, all from one sample in a study of cytomegalovirus exposure and HLA in healthy donors. Sequenced by immunoSEQ multiplex PCR; TCRdb stores in-frame clones only, minus some. The sample has 150,000 to 200,000 clones; approximately 80% are singletons. Specimen: PBMCs. These receptors came from a girl aged 2 to 9 in good health and CMV-seropositive. Each CDR3 is given with its conserved first and last residue. A D gene is named only where the DNA matches it firmly. Some rows have no size entry. The others give once, few or many, or a class for an expanded clone.

CDR3 DNA: TGCGCCAGCAGTGAGTCGCGACAGAGCTCCTACGAGCAGTACTTC
CDR3 protein: CASSESRQSSYEQYF
D gene: NA
V gene: TRBV10-1
clone size: few
J gene: TRBJ2-7

CDR3 DNA: TGTGCCTGGCTTATAAGGCTCCGGGACAGCCGTTTGGGCTATGGCTACACCTTC
CDR3 protein: CAWLIRLRDSRLGYGYTF
D gene: TRBD1
V gene: TRBV30
clone size: NA
J gene: TRBJ1-2

CDR3 DNA: TGTGCCATCAGGAGAGGTCAGGGGGAGATGGACACTGAAGCTTTCTTT
CDR3 protein: CAIRRGQGEMDTEAFF
D gene: TRBD1
V gene: TRBV10-3
clone size: NA
J gene: TRBJ1-1

CDR3 DNA: TGTGCCAGCAGTGCGCGGACAGGGGACGCCGGGGAGCTGTTTTTT
CDR3 protein: CASSARTGDAGELFF
D gene: TRBD1
V gene: TRBV2
clone size: NA
J gene: TRBJ2-2

CDR3 DNA: TGTGCCAGCAGTCGGACAGGGTTAATAGGAGAGACCCAGTACTTC
CDR3 protein: CASSRTGLIGETQYF
D gene: TRBD1
V gene: TRBV28
clone size: NA
J gene: TRBJ2-5

CDR3 DNA: TGTGCCAGTAGTATACAGGGCGCAGGGAACACTGAAGCTTTCTTT
CDR3 protein: CASSIQGAGNTEAFF
D gene: NA
V gene: TRBV19
clone size: NA
J gene: TRBJ1-1

CDR3 DNA: TGTGCCACCAGCAGACGGGTGGCCAATGAGCAGTTCTTC
CDR3 protein: CATSRRVANEQFF
D gene: NA
V gene: TRBV15
clone size: NA
J gene: TRBJ2-1

CDR3 DNA: TGTGCCAGCAGTCGGGGGGGCTGGTATACGCAGTATTTT
CDR3 protein: CASSRGGWYTQYF
D gene: TRBD2
V gene: TRBV5-6
clone size: NA
J gene: TRBJ2-3

CDR3 DNA: TGTGCCAGTCGCTCGACTAGGAGCTCCTACGAGCAGTACTTC
CDR3 protein: CASRSTRSSYEQYF
D gene: NA
V gene: TRBV19
clone size: few
J gene: TRBJ2-7

CDR3 DNA: TGTGCCAGCAGTGATACATTTTGGCAGGGAGGTCAGGAAAAACTGTTTTTT
CDR3 protein: CASSDTFWQGGQEKLFF
D gene: NA
V gene: TRBV25-1
clone size: NA
J gene: TRBJ1-4

CDR3 DNA: TGTGCCAGCAGCCCCCCCAGGGCTCACACTAACACTGAAGCTTTCTTT
CDR3 protein: CASSPPRAHTNTEAFF
D gene: NA
V gene: TRBV7-9
clone size: NA
J gene: TRBJ1-1

CDR3 DNA: TGCGCCAGCGGAGACAGGAATGGCTACACCTTC
CDR3 protein: CASGDRNGYTF
D gene: NA
V gene: TRBV5-1
clone size: NA
J gene: TRBJ1-2

CDR3 DNA: TGCAGCGTTGTTATGGGCCTTATCAATGAGCAGTTCTTC
CDR3 protein: CSVVMGLINEQFF
D gene: NA
V gene: TRBV29-1
clone size: NA
J gene: TRBJ2-1

CDR3 DNA: TGTGCCAGCACAACCACAGGACAGCGCTACAATGAGCAGTTCTTC
CDR3 protein: CASTTTGQRYNEQFF
D gene: NA
V gene: TRBV28
clone size: NA
J gene: TRBJ2-1

CDR3 DNA: TGTGCCAGTAGTTTCGGGGGGGACGAGTATGGCTACACCTTC
CDR3 protein: CASSFGGDEYGYTF
D gene: NA
V gene: TRBV27
clone size: NA
J gene: TRBJ1-2

CDR3 DNA: TGTGCTTCAAGCCGACAGGCTCTTCAGCCCCAGCATTTT
CDR3 protein: CASSRQALQPQHF
D gene: NA
V gene: TRBV19
clone size: NA
J gene: TRBJ1-5

CDR3 DNA: TGCGCCAGCAGTGAGAGTAGGGCGGGAGCTACCGGGGAGCTGTTTTTT
CDR3 protein: CASSESRAGATGELFF
D gene: TRBD2
V gene: TRBV10-1
clone size: NA
J gene: TRBJ2-2

CDR3 DNA: TGTGCCAGCAGGGGGGGGGCCTACGAGCAGTACTTC
CDR3 protein: CASRGGAYEQYF
D gene: TRBD2
V gene: TRBV6-1
clone size: NA
J gene: TRBJ2-7

CDR3 DNA: TGTGCCAGCAGCTTTTGGCCCGATCAGCCCCAGCATTTT
CDR3 protein: CASSFWPDQPQHF
D gene: NA
V gene: TRBV5-5
clone size: NA
J gene: TRBJ1-5

CDR3 DNA: TGTGCCAGCAGCGAGGCCCCATATGGAGCGGGACCTTACGAGCAGTACTTC
CDR3 protein: CASSEAPYGAGPYEQYF
D gene: TRBD2
V gene: TRBV13
clone size: NA
J gene: TRBJ2-7

CDR3 DNA: TGCAGTGGGGGCAGGGAAAACTATGGCTACACCTTC
CDR3 protein: CSGGRENYGYTF
D gene: NA
V gene: TRBV29-1
clone size: once
J gene: TRBJ1-2

CDR3 DNA: TGTGCCTGGGACCTTAGCGGAAGCACAGATACGCAGTATTTT
CDR3 protein: CAWDLSGSTDTQYF
D gene: NA
V gene: TRBV30
clone size: NA
J gene: TRBJ2-3

CDR3 DNA: TGTGCCAGCAGGGACTGGCCTTTGAACACTGAAGCTTTCTTT
CDR3 protein: CASRDWPLNTEAFF
D gene: NA
V gene: TRBV2
clone size: NA
J gene: TRBJ1-1

CDR3 DNA: TGTGCCAGCAACAACCCGGGACAGGGTAAAGGGACCCAGTACTTC
CDR3 protein: CASNNPGQGKGTQYF
D gene: TRBD1
V gene: TRBV6-6
clone size: once
J gene: TRBJ2-5

CDR3 DNA: TGCGCCAGCAGCCGGAGTAGACTAGCGGGAGACGCAGGGGCCAACGTCCTGACTTTC
CDR3 protein: CASSRSRLAGDAGANVLTF
D gene: TRBD2
V gene: TRBV5-1
clone size: NA
J gene: TRBJ2-6